Presented here are 26 T cell receptor beta chains from one specimen sequenced in a study of blood T cell repertoires in COVID-19. Profiling relied on immunoSEQ multiplex PCR, and the TCRdb table lists in-frame clones only, not all of them. Of some 150,000 clones detected, around 85% appear once; the ten largest clones hold around 8%. The sequenced sample was peripheral blood. Receptors were obtained from a woman aged 55-75 years with COVID-19, enrolled during active disease.

The chain employs TRBV15 and TRBJ1-4; D perhaps matches TRBD1 (6 bases). Germline V CDR1 and CDR2: LNHNV, YYDKDF (reference sequence). V shed 3 bases and J shed 0 bases, with 11 bases lying between them. The CDR3 is 16 amino acids. The CDR3, as DNA: TGTGCCACCAGCAGTTTGACAGGACCAACTAATGAAAAACTGTTTTTT. Translated: CATSSLTGPTNEKLFF.

V is TRBV4-3 and J is TRBJ2-3; 13 positions match TRBD2. The V gene's germline CDR1 is LGHNA and CDR2 YSLEER. After removal of 5 bases from V and 4 bases from J, the junction contained 6 bases not matched to a gene. This CDR3 has 16 residues. In nucleotides, the CDR3 is TGCGCCAGCAGCAAACTAGCGGGGGGGCGCGCAGATACGCAGTATTTT. This gives the protein CASSKLAGGRADTQYF.

The rearrangement links TRBV5-1 to TRBJ2-7; D perhaps matches TRBD2 (6 bases). V was cut by 4 bases and J by 5 bases, with 25 bases left in between. CDR1 is SGHRS and CDR2 is YFSETQ in the germline V gene. There are 17 residues in the CDR3. CDR3 residues: CASSLTPENRGGDEQYF. CDR3 nucleotide sequence: TGCGCCAGCAGCCTCACACCCGAGAACCGGGGCGGGGACGAGCAGTACTTC.

The chain employs TRBV11-2 and TRBJ1-1; D uncertain. Germline V gene data show CDR1 as SGHAT and CDR2 as FQNNGV. Trimming pared 0 bases from V and 11 bases from J, leaving 22 bases between. The length of the CDR3 is 16 residues. The CDR3 DNA is TGTGCCAGCAGCTTAGAGGGTCGGGCGGGCAGCAAGGCGGCTTTCTTT. Its protein product is CASSLEGRAGSKAAFF. The variable domain in full, completed from reference TRBV11-2 and TRBJ1-1, reads EAGVAQSPRYKIIEKRQSVAFWCNPISGHATLYWYQQILGQGPKLLIQFQNNGVVDDSQLPKDRFSAERLKGVDSTLKIQPAKLEDSAVYLCASSLEGRAGSKAAFFGQGTRLTVV.

This chain uses TRBV2 with TRBJ1-6, with D uncertain. This CDR3 region has 16 residues. The germline V and J ends were trimmed by 4 bases and 8 bases, with 18 bases remaining between them. The germline CDR1 and CDR2 sequences are SNHLY and FYNNEI. CDR3 region: CASSGDSRLLDSPLHF. The CDR3 DNA follows: TGTGCCAGCAGTGGAGACTCCCGACTACTTGATTCACCCCTCCACTTT.

The chain carries TRBV7-9 and TRBJ2-7; D perhaps matches TRBD2 (6 bases). The CDR3 covers 14 residues. V was cut by 5 bases and J by 7 bases, with 18 bases left in between. Germline V lookup: CDR1 SEHNR, CDR2 FQNEAQ (reference sequence). CDR3 protein: CASSRARDSGEQYF. As DNA, the CDR3 is TGTGCCAGCAGCCGCGCCCGGGACTCTGGGGAGCAGTACTTC.

The genes are TRBV7-2 and TRBJ1-5; maybe TRBD1 (6 bases). CDR3 size: 13 residues. Germline V gives CDR1 SGHTA, CDR2 FQGNSA. The V end lost 5 bases, the J end lost 4 bases, and 9 bases lay between the germline ends. The CDR3 loop reads CASSPQGNQPQHF. The DNA of the CDR3 is TGTGCCAGCAGCCCCCAGGGGAATCAGCCCCAGCATTTT.

This chain uses TRBV5-1 with TRBJ2-3; D is unresolved. With 0 bases removed from V and 2 bases from J, the gap between germline ends came to 7 bases. The CDR3 is made up of 14 amino acids. Germline V gene data show CDR1 as SGHRS and CDR2 as YFSETQ. CDR3 region: CASSLGVHTDTQYF. The CDR3 DNA is TGCGCCAGCAGCTTGGGAGTCCACACAGATACGCAGTATTTT.

Note on this clone: The junction shows a germline mismatch at one end, possibly a read error. This sequence joins TRBV19 and TRBJ1-2, with TRBD1 matching 7 bases. Germline CDR1 and CDR2: LNHDA and SQIVND (reference sequence). The length of the CDR3 is 14 residues. CDR3 sequence reads: CASSPTTGVYGHTF. CDR3 nucleotide sequence: TGTGCCAGTAGCCCCACCACAGGGGTCTATGGCCACACCTTC. Filled out from reference TRBV19 and TRBJ1-2, the complete variable domain reads DGGITQSPKYLFRKEGQNVTLSCEQNLNHDAMYWYRQDPGQGLRLIYYSQIVNDFQKGDIAEGYSVSREKKESFPLTVTSAQKNPTAFYLCASSPTTGVYGHTFGSGTRLTVV.

Regarding this clone: The identical CDR3 is also encoded by other nucleotide sequences in the sample. The chain links TRBV5-1 to TRBJ2-3, with a tentative D call TRBD1 (6 bases). The CDR3 runs 14 residues. Trimming stripped 1 base from V and 2 bases from J, with 8 bases between. Germline V lookup: CDR1 SGHRS, CDR2 YFSETQ. The CDR3 here is CASSLTGITDTQYF. The DNA of the CDR3 is TGCGCCAGCAGCTTGACAGGGATCACAGATACGCAGTATTTT.

The chain is built from TRBV5-1 and TRBJ2-5, with D unresolved. V was trimmed by 0 bases and J by 1 base, leaving 7 bases between them. The CDR3 is 14 amino acids. The germline V gene has CDR1 SGHRS and CDR2 YFSETQ. The DNA for the CDR3 is TGCGCCAGCAGCTTGGATATAGTCCAAGAGACCCAGTACTTC. Amino acids: CASSLDIVQETQYF.

The chain recombines TRBV30 with TRBJ1-1; tentatively, D is TRBD1 (6 bases). Trimming stripped 2 bases from V and 7 bases from J, with 17 bases between. CDR3 length: 14 residues. Germline CDR1 reads GTSNPN; CDR2 reads SVGIG (reference sequence). The CDR3 region has the DNA TGTGCCTGGAGTAACATTGGACAGCTAAATGAAGCTTTCTTT. This sequence encodes CAWSNIGQLNEAFF.

This chain connects TRBV7-9 to TRBJ1-1; D is unclear. The germline V and J ends were trimmed by 3 bases and 1 base, with 12 bases remaining between them. Germline CDR1 reads SEHNR; CDR2 reads FQNEAQ (reference sequence). The length of the CDR3 is 15 residues. CDR3 sequence reads: CASSFSGRSNTEAFF. CDR3 nucleotide sequence: TGTGCCAGCAGCTTTTCCGGCAGGTCGAACACTGAAGCTTTCTTT.

The chain combines TRBV7-2 with TRBJ1-1; 9 nucleotides match TRBD1. Trimming at V came to 5 bases and at J to 5 bases, leaving 3 bases not matched to a gene. The CDR3 extends over 13 amino acids. Germline V gene data show CDR1 as SGHTA and CDR2 as FQGNSA. The CDR3 spells CASSGTGSTEAFF. DNA for the CDR3: TGTGCCAGCAGCGGGACAGGGTCTACTGAAGCTTTCTTT.

CDR3 coding DNA: TGCGCCAGCAGTCGGACAGGGCTTCTTAATGAAAAACTGTTTTTT. Its translation is CASSRTGLLNEKLFF. V is TRBV10-2 and J is TRBJ1-4; 8 bases are shared with TRBD1. Germline values: CDR1 WSHSY, CDR2 SAAADI. This CDR3 is built from 15 residues. Trimming removed 5 bases from V and 4 bases from J; junction bases left unmatched: 6.

The chain employs TRBV5-8 and TRBJ1-1, with 10 bases lining up with TRBD1. The CDR3 has 15 residues. In germline, CDR1 is SGHTS, CDR2 YDEGEE. J lost 5 bases, V lost 4 bases, and 8 bases had no gene match. The chain's CDR3 is CASSPWGQGRTEAFF. The CDR3 nucleotides read TGTGCCAGCAGCCCATGGGGACAGGGGAGGACTGAAGCTTTCTTT.

The rearrangement links TRBV10-2 to TRBJ2-5; D might be TRBD2 (6 bases). V dropped 5 bases and J dropped 4 bases, with 14 bases sitting between them. Germline loops: CDR1 WSHSY, CDR2 SAAADI. The CDR3 totals 14 residues. CDR3 DNA sequence: TGCGCCAGCAGTAGGGCCGGGAGTTCAGAGACCCAGTACTTC. Translating it yields CASSRAGSSETQYF.

V gene TRBV28 combines with J gene TRBJ2-7; a weak D match, TRBD1 (5 bases). This CDR3 contains 14 residues. CDR1 MDHEN and CDR2 SYDVKM come from the germline V gene. Trimming left V 7 bases short and J 3 bases short, with 16 bases between. CDR3 residues: CASINGALRYEQYF. DNA of the CDR3: TGTGCCAGCATCAATGGGGCCCTACGCTACGAGCAGTACTTC.

CDR3 sequence reads: CASSQELPPGQMNTEAFF. In DNA form, the CDR3 reads TGTGCCAGCAGCCAAGAATTGCCCCCAGGACAAATGAACACTGAAGCTTTCTTT. The chain links TRBV4-2 to TRBJ1-1; D is perhaps TRBD1 (5 bases). Germline CDR1 is LGHNA and CDR2 is YNFKEQ. V dropped 0 bases and J dropped 0 bases, with 17 bases sitting between them. CDR3 size: 18 residues.

The CDR3 sequence: CASRGGAIGNTIYF. The CDR3 coding sequence is TGTGCCAGCAGGGGCGGGGCCATCGGAAACACCATATATTTT. V gene TRBV3-1 (or the pseudogene TRBV3-2) combines with J gene TRBJ1-3; a possible D gene is TRBD1 (5 bases). The CDR3 runs to 14 residues. Germline V CDR1 and CDR2: LGHDT, YNNKEL (reference sequence). V lost 6 bases to trimming and J lost 4 bases, with 13 bases between them.

The V gene is TRBV4-1, the J gene TRBJ2-7; 10 bases agree with TRBD2. The CDR3 spans 16 residues. Per the germline V gene, CDR1 is MGHRA and CDR2 is YSYEKL. V lost 4 bases to trimming and J lost 6 bases; unmatched junction nucleotides: 12. CDR3 in amino acids: CASSPLRSGGAGEQYF. The CDR3 nucleotides are TGCGCCAGCAGCCCCCTACGGAGCGGGGGGGCCGGCGAGCAGTACTTC.

About this clone: The junction departs from germline at one end; a sequencing error may be responsible. The rearrangement uses TRBV7-7 and TRBJ1-5; D is perhaps TRBD1 (6 bases). The germline gives CDR1 SSHAT, CDR2 FNYEAQ (reference sequence). This CDR3 has 15 residues. The CDR3 spells CASSFVTGSDQPQHF. CDR3 DNA: TGTGCTAGCAGCTTTGTAACAGGGAGCGATCAGCCCCAGCATTTT.

V gene TRBV7-8 combines with J gene TRBJ1-5, with a weak D call TRBD1 (6 bases). V was clipped by 5 bases and J by 4 bases, with 9 bases between them. In germline, CDR1 is SGHVS, CDR2 FQNEAQ. This CDR3 is 13 amino acids long. CDR3 residues: CASSHGQNQPQHF. The CDR3 region has the DNA TGTGCCAGCAGCCACGGACAGAATCAGCCCCAGCATTTT.

The chain employs TRBV6-5 and TRBJ2-1; a possible D gene is TRBD2 (6 bases). V shed 0 bases and J shed 7 bases, with 7 bases lying between them. Germline values: CDR1 MNHEY, CDR2 SVGAGI. The CDR3 runs to 13 residues. In nucleotides, the CDR3 is TGTGCCAGCAGTTACTCGGAGGGAAATGAGCAGTTCTTC. The encoded protein is CASSYSEGNEQFF.

This clone came up a few times. The chain carries TRBV25-1 and TRBJ2-2; perhaps TRBD1 as D (5 bases). The V gene lost 2 bases and the J gene lost 11 bases, with 9 bases spanning the gap. The germline V gene encodes CDR1 MGHDK and CDR2 SYGVNS. CDR3 length: 12 residues. The CDR3 sequence is CASSERRGELFF. CDR3 in DNA: TGTGCCAGCAGTGAACGTAGGGGTGAGCTGTTTTTT.

The chain recombines TRBV5-4 with TRBJ2-1, with 8 bases identical to TRBD2. Trimming took 3 bases from V and 4 from J; bases not matched to a gene: 9. The germline gives CDR1 SGHNT, CDR2 YYREEE (reference sequence). The CDR3 extends over 16 amino acids. CDR3 in amino acids: CASSSGNSGIYNEQFF. The CDR3 DNA is TGTGCCAGCAGCTCCGGGAATAGCGGGATTTACAATGAGCAGTTCTTC.